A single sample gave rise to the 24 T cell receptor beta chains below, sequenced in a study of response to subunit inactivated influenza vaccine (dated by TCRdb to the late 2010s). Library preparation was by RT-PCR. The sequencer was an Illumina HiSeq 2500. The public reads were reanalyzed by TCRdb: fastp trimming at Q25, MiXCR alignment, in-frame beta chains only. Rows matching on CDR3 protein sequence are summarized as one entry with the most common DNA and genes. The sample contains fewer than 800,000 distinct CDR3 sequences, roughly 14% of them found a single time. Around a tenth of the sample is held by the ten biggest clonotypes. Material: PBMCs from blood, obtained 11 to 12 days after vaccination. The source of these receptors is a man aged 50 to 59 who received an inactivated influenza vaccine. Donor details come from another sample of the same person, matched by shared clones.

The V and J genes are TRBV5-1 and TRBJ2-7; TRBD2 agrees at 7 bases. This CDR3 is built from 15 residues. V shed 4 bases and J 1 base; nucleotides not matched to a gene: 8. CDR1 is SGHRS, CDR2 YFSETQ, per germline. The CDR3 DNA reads TGCGCCAGCAGCCTTCAAGCGGGGCTATCCTACGAGCAGTACTTC. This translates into CASSLQAGLSYEQYF.

In nucleotides, the CDR3 is TGTGCCAGCAGCCTTAAAACGGGCTACACCTTC. It encodes CASSLKTGYTF. The chain uses TRBV7-2 and TRBJ1-2; no firm D call. The CDR3 covers 11 residues. Germline V gene sequence: CDR1 SGHTA, CDR2 FQGNSA. V was shortened by 5 bases and J by 8 bases, with 9 bases between the two germline ends.

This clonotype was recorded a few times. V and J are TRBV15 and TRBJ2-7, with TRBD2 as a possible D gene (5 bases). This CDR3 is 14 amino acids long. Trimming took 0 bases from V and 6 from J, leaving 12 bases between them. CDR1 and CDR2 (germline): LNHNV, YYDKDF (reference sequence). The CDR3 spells CATSRDLKGVEQYF. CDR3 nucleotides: TGTGCCACCAGCAGAGATCTGAAGGGAGTCGAGCAGTACTTC.

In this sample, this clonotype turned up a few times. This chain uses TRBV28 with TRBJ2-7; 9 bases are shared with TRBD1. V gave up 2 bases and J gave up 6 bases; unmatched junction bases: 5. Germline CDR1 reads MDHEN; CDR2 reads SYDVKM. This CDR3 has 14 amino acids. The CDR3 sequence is CASSLPDRGGEQYF. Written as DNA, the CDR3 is TGTGCCAGCAGTTTACCGGACAGGGGAGGCGAGCAGTACTTC.

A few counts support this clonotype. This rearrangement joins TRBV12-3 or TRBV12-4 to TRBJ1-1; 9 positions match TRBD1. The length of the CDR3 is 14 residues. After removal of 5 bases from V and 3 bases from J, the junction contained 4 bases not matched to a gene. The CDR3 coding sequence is TGTGCCAGCAGTCACAGGGGGCGATACACTGAAGCTTTCTTT. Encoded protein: CASSHRGRYTEAFF.

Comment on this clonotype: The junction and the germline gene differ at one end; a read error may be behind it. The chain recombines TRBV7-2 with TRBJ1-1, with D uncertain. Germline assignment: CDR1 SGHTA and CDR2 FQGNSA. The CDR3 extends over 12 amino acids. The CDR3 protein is CASSRRFGVWDF. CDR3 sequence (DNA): TGTGCCAGCAGCCGACGGTTTGGGGTGTGGGACTTT.

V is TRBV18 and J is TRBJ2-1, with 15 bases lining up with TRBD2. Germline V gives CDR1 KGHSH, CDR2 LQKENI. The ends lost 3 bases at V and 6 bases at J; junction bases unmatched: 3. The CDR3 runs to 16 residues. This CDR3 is CASSPRTSGGGNEQFF. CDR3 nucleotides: TGTGCCAGCTCACCCCGGACTAGCGGGGGGGGCAATGAGCAGTTCTTC.

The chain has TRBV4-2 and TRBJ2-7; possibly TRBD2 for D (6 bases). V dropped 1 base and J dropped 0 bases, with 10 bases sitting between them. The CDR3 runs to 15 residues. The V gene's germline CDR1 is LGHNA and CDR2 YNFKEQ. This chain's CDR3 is CASSQGPGSSYEQYF. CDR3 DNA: TGTGCCAGCAGCCAAGGTCCCGGGAGCTCCTACGAGCAGTACTTC.

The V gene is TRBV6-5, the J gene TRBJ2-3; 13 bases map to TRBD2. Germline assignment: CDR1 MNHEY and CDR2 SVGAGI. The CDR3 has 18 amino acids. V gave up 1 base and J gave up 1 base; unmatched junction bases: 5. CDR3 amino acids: CASSYFSGLAGRTDTQYF. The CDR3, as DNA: TGTGCCAGCAGTTACTTTTCGGGACTAGCGGGACGCACAGATACGCAGTATTTT.

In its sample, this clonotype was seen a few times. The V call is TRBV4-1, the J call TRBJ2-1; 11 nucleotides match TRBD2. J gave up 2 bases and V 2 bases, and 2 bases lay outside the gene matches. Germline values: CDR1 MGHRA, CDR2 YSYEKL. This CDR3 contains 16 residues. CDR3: CASSQNSGGAYNEQFF. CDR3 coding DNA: TGCGCCAGCAGCCAAAATAGCGGGGGGGCCTACAATGAGCAGTTCTTC.

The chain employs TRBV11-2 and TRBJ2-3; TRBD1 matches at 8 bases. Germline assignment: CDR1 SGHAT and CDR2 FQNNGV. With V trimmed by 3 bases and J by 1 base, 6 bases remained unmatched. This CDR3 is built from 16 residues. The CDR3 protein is CASSFGQGMRTDTQYF. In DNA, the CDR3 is TGTGCCAGCAGCTTCGGACAGGGAATGCGCACAGATACGCAGTATTTT.

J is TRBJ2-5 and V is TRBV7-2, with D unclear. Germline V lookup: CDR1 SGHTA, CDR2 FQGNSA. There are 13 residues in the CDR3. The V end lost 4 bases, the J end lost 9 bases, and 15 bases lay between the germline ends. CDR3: CASSSAGLGSQYF. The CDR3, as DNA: TGTGCCAGCAGCTCCGCCGGGCTAGGGTCCCAGTACTTC. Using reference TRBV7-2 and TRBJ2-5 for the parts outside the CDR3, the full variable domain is GAGVSQSPSNKVTEKGKDVELRCDPISGHTALYWYRQSLGQGLEFLIYFQGNSAPDKSGLPSDRFSAERTGGSVSTLTIQRTQQEDSAVYLCASSSAGLGSQYFGPGTRLLVL.

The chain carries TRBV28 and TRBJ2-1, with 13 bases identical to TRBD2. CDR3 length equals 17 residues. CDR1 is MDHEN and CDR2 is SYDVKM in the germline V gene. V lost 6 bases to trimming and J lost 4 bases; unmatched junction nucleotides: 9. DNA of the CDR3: TGTGCCAGCAGGCCTCCCGGACTAGCGGGAGCGTACAATGAGCAGTTCTTC. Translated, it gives CASRPPGLAGAYNEQFF. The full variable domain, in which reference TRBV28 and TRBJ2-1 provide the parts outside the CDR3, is DVKVTQSSRYLVKRTGEKVFLECVQDMDHENMFWYRQDPGLGLRLIYFSYDVKMKEKGDIPEGYSVSREKKERFSLILESASTNQTSMYLCASRPPGLAGAYNEQFFGPGTRLTVL.

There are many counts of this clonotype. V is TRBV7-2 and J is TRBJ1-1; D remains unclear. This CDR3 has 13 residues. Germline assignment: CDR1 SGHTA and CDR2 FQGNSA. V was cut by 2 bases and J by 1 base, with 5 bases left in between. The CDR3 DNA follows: TGTGCCAGCAGCTTAAGTTGGAACACTGAAGCTTTCTTT. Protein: CASSLSWNTEAFF.

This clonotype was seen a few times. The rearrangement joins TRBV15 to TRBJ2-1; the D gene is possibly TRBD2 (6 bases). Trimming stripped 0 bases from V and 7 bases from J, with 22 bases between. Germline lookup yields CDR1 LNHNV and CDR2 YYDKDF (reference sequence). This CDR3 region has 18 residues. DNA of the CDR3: TGTGCCACCAGCAGAGACTTAGGGATAGCGGCCTCCGGGAATGAGCAGTTCTTC. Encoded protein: CATSRDLGIAASGNEQFF.

The CDR3 sequence: CASSQRGGGIIYEQYF. The DNA of the CDR3 is TGTGCCAGCAGTCAGAGAGGGGGGGGAATTATCTACGAGCAGTACTTC. The chain uses TRBV21-1 and TRBJ2-7; the table assigns TRBD1, which was not confirmed against the DNA. TRBV21-1 is termed a pseudogene. This CDR3 is 16 amino acids long.

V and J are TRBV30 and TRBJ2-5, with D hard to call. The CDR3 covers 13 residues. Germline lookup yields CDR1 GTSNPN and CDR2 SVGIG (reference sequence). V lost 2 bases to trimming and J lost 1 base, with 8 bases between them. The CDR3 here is CAWSLGPQETQYF. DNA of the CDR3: TGTGCCTGGAGTCTGGGTCCCCAAGAGACCCAGTACTTC.

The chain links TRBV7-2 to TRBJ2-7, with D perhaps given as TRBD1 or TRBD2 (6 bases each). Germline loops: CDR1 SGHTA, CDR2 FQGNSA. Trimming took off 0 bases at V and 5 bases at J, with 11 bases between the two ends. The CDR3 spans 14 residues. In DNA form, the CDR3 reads TGTGCCAGCAGCTTAGCGTGGGGGGCGGACGAGCAGTACTTC. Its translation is CASSLAWGADEQYF.

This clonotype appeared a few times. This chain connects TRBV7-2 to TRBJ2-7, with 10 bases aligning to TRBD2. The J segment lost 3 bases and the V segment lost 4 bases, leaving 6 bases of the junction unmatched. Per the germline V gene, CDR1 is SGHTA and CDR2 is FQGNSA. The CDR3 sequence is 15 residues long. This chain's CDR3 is CASSSPGLASYEQYF. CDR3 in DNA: TGTGCCAGCAGCTCTCCGGGACTAGCGAGCTACGAGCAGTACTTC.

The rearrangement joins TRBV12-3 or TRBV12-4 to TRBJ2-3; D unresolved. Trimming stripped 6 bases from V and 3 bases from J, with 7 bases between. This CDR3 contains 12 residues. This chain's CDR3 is CASRPGTDTQYF. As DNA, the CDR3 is TGTGCCAGCAGGCCCGGGACAGATACGCAGTATTTT.

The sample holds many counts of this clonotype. Written as DNA, the CDR3 is TGCGCCAGCAGCCTCGAAGTGGGACTAGCGGGGTTCACCTACGAGCAGTACTTC. It translates to CASSLEVGLAGFTYEQYF. This chain joins TRBV4-3 and TRBJ2-7; TRBD2 aligns across 13 bases. The CDR3 loop spans 18 amino acids. Germline trimming cut 4 bases from V and 2 bases from J; bases unmatched to any gene: 11. The germline V gene has CDR1 LGHNA and CDR2 YSLEER.

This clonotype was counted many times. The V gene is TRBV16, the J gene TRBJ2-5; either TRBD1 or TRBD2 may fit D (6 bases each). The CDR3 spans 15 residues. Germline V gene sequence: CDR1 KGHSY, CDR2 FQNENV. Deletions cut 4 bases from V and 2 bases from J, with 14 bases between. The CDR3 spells CASSPLRGAQETQYF. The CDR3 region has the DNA TGTGCCAGCAGCCCCTTGAGGGGGGCACAAGAGACCCAGTACTTC.

CDR3 sequence reads: CSAATGAINQPQHF. The CDR3 DNA reads as TGCAGTGCTGCGACAGGGGCCATCAATCAGCCCCAGCATTTT. The J gene is TRBJ1-5, the V gene TRBV20-1; 8 bases map to TRBD1. Trimming at V came to 5 bases and at J to 3 bases, leaving 6 bases not matched to a gene. This CDR3 has 14 residues. CDR1 DFQATT and CDR2 SNEGSKA come from the germline V gene (reference sequence).

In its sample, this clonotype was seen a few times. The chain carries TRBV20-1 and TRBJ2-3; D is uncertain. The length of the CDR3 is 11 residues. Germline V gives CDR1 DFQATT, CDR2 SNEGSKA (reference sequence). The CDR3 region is CSAYTLDTQYF. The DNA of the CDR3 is TGCAGCGCTTATACTTTAGATACGCAGTATTTT.